A selection of T cell receptor beta chains follows, all from one sample in a study of T cells expressing NK-cell markers. From the 5' RACE reads, TCRdb lists one entry per CDR3 protein and no DNA. The repertoire table contains around 470,000 distinct CDR3 sequences. The specimen sequenced was blood T cells: a sorted CD56 or NKG2C T cell subset, CD4+ or CD8+ T cells, or bulk PBMC T cells (not recorded which). These receptors all stem from a woman in her forties or fifties in good health. CDR3s include the opening cysteine and the closing phenylalanine or tryptophan. The order of the fields is V gene, J gene, CDR3 protein.

v_call: TRBV10-3
j_call: TRBJ2-1
cdr3_aa: CAIKTGQGMVDEQFF

v_call: TRBV11-3
j_call: TRBJ2-4
cdr3_aa: CASSQQRSLNIQYF

v_call: TRBV10-3
j_call: TRBJ2-1
cdr3_aa: CAISDSGTSGRVEQFF

v_call: TRBV4-2
j_call: TRBJ2-7
cdr3_aa: CASSLRSSGIDEQYF

v_call: TRBV24-1
j_call: TRBJ2-1
cdr3_aa: CATSDAGGPGDEQFF

v_call: TRBV27
j_call: TRBJ1-5
cdr3_aa: CASSPLVGSYSNQPQHF

v_call: TRBV14
j_call: TRBJ1-1
cdr3_aa: CASSPGTYPTGAFF

v_call: TRBV11-1
j_call: TRBJ2-2
cdr3_aa: CASRKDQVPTGELFF

v_call: TRBV27
j_call: TRBJ1-5
cdr3_aa: CASSGRVGQPQHF

v_call: TRBV12-3/TRBV12-4
j_call: TRBJ1-2
cdr3_aa: CASRRGSNYGYTF

v_call: TRBV20-1
j_call: TRBJ2-7
cdr3_aa: CSATSLAGGFDEQYF

v_call: TRBV7-2
j_call: TRBJ2-5
cdr3_aa: CASSYYRASGRETQYF

v_call: TRBV7-2
j_call: TRBJ2-1
cdr3_aa: CASSQPFGREIYNEQFF

v_call: TRBV30
j_call: TRBJ2-4
cdr3_aa: CAWSASGQGNIQYF

v_call: TRBV29-1
j_call: TRBJ1-3
cdr3_aa: CSVVRGNTIYF

v_call: TRBV5-1
j_call: TRBJ1-5
cdr3_aa: CASSLGSGQPQHF

v_call: TRBV7-9
j_call: TRBJ2-3
cdr3_aa: CASSLVTGGSGVGADTQYF

v_call: TRBV9
j_call: TRBJ2-1
cdr3_aa: CASSVEVWDYHNEQFF

v_call: TRBV12-3/TRBV12-4
j_call: TRBJ2-3
cdr3_aa: CASSWWGQSTDTQYF

v_call: TRBV11-2
j_call: TRBJ2-2
cdr3_aa: CASRIAGGNTGELFF

v_call: TRBV7-2
j_call: TRBJ2-1
cdr3_aa: CASSFAQSSYNEQFF

v_call: TRBV7-9
j_call: TRBJ1-5
cdr3_aa: CASSEQGWDQPQHF

v_call: TRBV12-3/TRBV12-4
j_call: TRBJ2-3
cdr3_aa: CASSPAGQGASDTQYF

v_call: TRBV20-1
j_call: TRBJ2-1
cdr3_aa: CSALLQGKAGPHEQFF

v_call: TRBV27
j_call: TRBJ2-5
cdr3_aa: CASSLEGGRWRGTQYF

v_call: TRBV6-1
j_call: TRBJ1-5
cdr3_aa: CASSGPMTGLNQPQHF

v_call: TRBV20-1
j_call: TRBJ1-1
cdr3_aa: CSASRAMMNTEAFF

v_call: TRBV5-1
j_call: TRBJ1-2
cdr3_aa: CASSTTGTYGYTF

v_call: TRBV25-1
j_call: TRBJ1-1
cdr3_aa: CASSEPLPRGTEAFF

v_call: TRBV29-1
j_call: TRBJ1-2
cdr3_aa: CSVEDVGDGYTF

v_call: TRBV7-3
j_call: TRBJ1-5
cdr3_aa: CATPGQGALGNQPQHF

v_call: TRBV6-5
j_call: TRBJ2-1
cdr3_aa: CASRRDIAGGNENEQFF

v_call: TRBV2
j_call: TRBJ2-3
cdr3_aa: CASSWRDRVQNTQYF

v_call: TRBV4-2
j_call: TRBJ2-5
cdr3_aa: CASSQELSELGTQYF

v_call: TRBV3-1
j_call: TRBJ1-1
cdr3_aa: CASSPSSAGTEAFF